This is a list of T cell receptor beta chains from one sample in a study of blood T cell repertoires in COVID-19. Sequenced by immunoSEQ multiplex PCR; TCRdb stores in-frame clones only, minus some. The sample yields hundreds of thousands of clones, approximately 90% seen once. The sequenced sample was PBMCs or T cells enriched from blood (not recorded which). The source is a young woman with acute COVID-19. Each CDR3 is given with its conserved first and last residue. Fields, in order: CDR3 length, V gene, D gene, clone size, J gene, CDR3 DNA, CDR3 protein. The D gene is left open where the match is weak. Clone size is stated in some rows and not others, as once, few, many or a class when expanded.

>16|TRBV3-1/TRBV3-2|NA|NA|TRBJ2-1
TGTGCCAGCAGCCAAGAAATCACGGGAGAAGTGGATGAGCAGTTCTTC
CASSQEITGEVDEQFF
>13|TRBV10-3|NA|NA|TRBJ1-2
TGTGCCATCAGTGGGATGACAGCCCGGGGCTACACCTTC
CAISGMTARGYTF
>15|TRBV27|TRBD1|NA|TRBJ2-7
TGTGCCAGCAGTTACACAGGGGTGAGCTCCTACGAGCAGTACTTC
CASSYTGVSSYEQYF
>16|TRBV22-1|NA|once|TRBJ2-1
TGTCCTGGGAGCGCACGTTTCGCGGGAGGCGTGGATGAGCAGTTCTTC
CPGSARFAGGVDEQFF
>15|TRBV7-9|TRBD1|few|TRBJ2-7
TGTGCCAGCAGCACCCGGACAGGGATGACCTACGAGCAGTACTTC
CASSTRTGMTYEQYF
>15|TRBV5-1|TRBD1|NA|TRBJ2-7
TGCGCCAGCAGCTTGAGGGACAGGGGTTCGGACGAGCAGTACTTC
CASSLRDRGSDEQYF
>14|TRBV9|TRBD1|once|TRBJ2-7
TGTGCCAGCAGCGTAACGGGACAGGGGTACGAGCAGTACTTC
CASSVTGQGYEQYF
>15|TRBV5-1|NA|NA|TRBJ2-3
TGCGCCAGCCGCCTCGAGCGGCTTCCAGGAGATACGCAGTATTTT
CASRLERLPGDTQYF
>13|TRBV2|NA|NA|TRBJ1-2
TGTGCCAGCATCGGACAGCCCAACTATGGCTACACCTTC
CASIGQPNYGYTF
>14|TRBV5-1|NA|NA|TRBJ2-5
TGCGCCAGCAGCTTGGGAGGGAACCAAGAGACCCAGTACTTC
CASSLGGNQETQYF
>15|TRBV3-1/TRBV3-2|TRBD2|NA|TRBJ2-1
TGTGCCAGCAGCCTACGTAGCGGGGGGGCCGGTGAGCAGTTCTTC
CASSLRSGGAGEQFF
>15|TRBV7-9|TRBD1|NA|TRBJ2-1
TGTGCCAGCAGCTCTCGGGACAGGGTTCCCAATGAGCAGTTCTTC
CASSSRDRVPNEQFF
>13|TRBV9|NA|NA|TRBJ2-5
TGTGCCAGCAGCCCACGGAAGGAGGAGACCCAGTACTTC
CASSPRKEETQYF
>13|TRBV12-3/TRBV12-4|NA|NA|TRBJ2-2
TGTGCCAGCAGCCGCGGTAACACCGGGGAGCTGTTTTTT
CASSRGNTGELFF
>14|TRBV19|NA|few|TRBJ1-1
TGTGCCAGTATCCGGCGCGGAGGGAACACTGAAGCTTTCTTT
CASIRRGGNTEAFF
>15|TRBV23-1|NA|NA|TRBJ1-1
TGCGCCAGCAGTCAATCAAAGGGGATTTGGGGTGAAGCTTTCTTT
CASSQSKGIWGEAFF
>16|TRBV2|NA|NA|TRBJ2-1
TGTGCCAGCAGTGAACTAGGGCAGGGGTTCTACAATGAGCAGTTCTTC
CASSELGQGFYNEQFF
>15|TRBV9|NA|NA|TRBJ1-2
TGTGCCAGCAGCCCCCTCCCTCGGGGAGCAGATGGCTACACCTTC
CASSPLPRGADGYTF
>15|TRBV6-4|TRBD1|NA|TRBJ1-2
TGTGCCAGCAGCGCCGGGACAGGCGAAAACTATGGCTACACCTTC
CASSAGTGENYGYTF
>16|TRBV7-9|TRBD2|NA|TRBJ2-5
TGTGCCAGCAGCTTATCTGGCGGGGGGGCCTCGGAGACCCAGTACTTC
CASSLSGGGASETQYF
>16|TRBV3-1/TRBV3-2|NA|once|TRBJ2-3
TGTGCCAGCAGCCAAGGGGCGGGGACTAGCACAGATACGCAGTATTTT
CASSQGAGTSTDTQYF
>15|TRBV5-6|NA|NA|TRBJ1-2
TGTGCCAGCAGCTCCTCCGCCTTGAGGGACTATGGCTACACCTTC
CASSSSALRDYGYTF
>19|TRBV7-9|TRBD2|NA|TRBJ2-1
TGTGCCAGCAGCTCCACTAGCGGGGGGATCTCGAGCTCCTACAATGAGCAGTTCTTC
CASSSTSGGISSSYNEQFF
>12|TRBV6-5|TRBD1|NA|TRBJ2-2
TGTGCCAGCAGGACAGGGTCCGGGGAGCTGTTTTTT
CASRTGSGELFF
>15|TRBV7-2|TRBD1|few|TRBJ1-4
TGTGCCAGCGGGGGGACAGCCGGTCTTGGGGAAAAACTGTTTTTT
CASGGTAGLGEKLFF
>13|TRBV6-1|NA|NA|TRBJ1-6
TGTGCCAGCAGTGAAGCCCGGGATTCACCCCTCCACTTT
CASSEARDSPLHF
>17|TRBV5-1|TRBD1|NA|TRBJ2-6
TGCGCCAGCAGCACCCGGGACAGCCAATCTGGGGCCAACGTCCTGACTTTC
CASSTRDSQSGANVLTF
>14|TRBV2|TRBD1|once|TRBJ1-2
TGTGCCAGCAGGGAGACAGGGGGGGACTATGGCTACACCTTC
CASRETGGDYGYTF
>15|TRBV5-1|NA|NA|TRBJ2-2
TGCGCCAGCAGCCGCACCCAGGCGAACACCGGGGAGCTGTTTTTT
CASSRTQANTGELFF
>15|TRBV7-2|NA|NA|TRBJ2-1
TGTGCCAGCAGCTTAAGTTCACTAGCTAGGAGTGAGCAGTTCTTC
CASSLSSLARSEQFF
>15|TRBV7-8|NA|NA|TRBJ2-7
TGTGCCAGCAGCTTGAGACAGGCTCTTGGCTACGAGCAGTACTTC
CASSLRQALGYEQYF
>15|TRBV5-8|NA|NA|TRBJ1-2
TGTGCCAGCAGCTCGGGACACAACGCCAACTATGGCTACACCTTC
CASSSGHNANYGYTF
>14|TRBV2|TRBD2|NA|TRBJ2-2
TGTGCCAGCGCGGGACTAGCGCGTCCCGGGGAGCTGTTTTTT
CASAGLARPGELFF
>14|TRBV14|NA|NA|TRBJ2-4
TGTGCCAGCAGCCAAGATCCGCTAGGCTCCATTCAGTACTTC
CASSQDPLGSIQYF
>14|TRBV7-3|TRBD1|NA|TRBJ1-3
TGTGCCAGCAGTCGGACAGGCTCTGGAAACACCATATATTTT
CASSRTGSGNTIYF
>16|TRBV15|TRBD2|NA|TRBJ2-3
TGTGCCACCAGCTCCCTCAGCGGGGGGGCAACAGATACGCAGTATTTT
CATSSLSGGATDTQYF
>12|TRBV12-3/TRBV12-4|NA|few|TRBJ2-5
TGTGCCAGCAGCATCCAACAGGGAAATCGGTACTTC
CASSIQQGNRYF
>17|TRBV28|NA|NA|TRBJ1-3
TGTGCCAGCAGTTTATCTCCAGGGAAAGTCAGTGGAAACACCATATATTTT
CASSLSPGKVSGNTIYF